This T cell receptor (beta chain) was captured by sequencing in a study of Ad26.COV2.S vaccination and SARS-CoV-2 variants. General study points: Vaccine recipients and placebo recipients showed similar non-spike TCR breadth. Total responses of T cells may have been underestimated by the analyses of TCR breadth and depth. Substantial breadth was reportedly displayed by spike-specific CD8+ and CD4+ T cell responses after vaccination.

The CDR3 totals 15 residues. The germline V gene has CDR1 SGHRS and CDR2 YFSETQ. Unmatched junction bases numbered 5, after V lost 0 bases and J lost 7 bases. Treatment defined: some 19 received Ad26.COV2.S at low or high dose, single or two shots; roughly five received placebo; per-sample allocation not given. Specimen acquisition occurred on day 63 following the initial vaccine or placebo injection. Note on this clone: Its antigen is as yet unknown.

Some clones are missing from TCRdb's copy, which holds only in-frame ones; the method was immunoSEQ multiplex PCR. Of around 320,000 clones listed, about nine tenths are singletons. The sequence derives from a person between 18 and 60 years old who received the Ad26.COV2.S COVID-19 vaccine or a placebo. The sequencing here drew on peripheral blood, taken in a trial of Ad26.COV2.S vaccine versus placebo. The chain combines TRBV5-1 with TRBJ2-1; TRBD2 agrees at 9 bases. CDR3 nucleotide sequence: TGCGCCAGCAGCTTGGCTAGCGGGGCTATGAATGAGCAGTTCTTC. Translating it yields CASSLASGAMNEQFF.